This TCR beta chain was retrieved from a study of human CD8 memory T cell subsets. General study results and limits: Beta chains of the T cell receptor were the only chains the study sequenced.

UMI-labeled 5' RACE yielded the TCR beta libraries. TCRdb re-analyzed the 5' RACE reads; it lists each CDR3 protein once, without DNA. The sample features about 6,200 distinct CDR3 sequences, with around 35% in its top ten. The CDR3 is 18 residues long. As to this clonotype: Its antigen remains unknown.

Each subset gave duplicate vials of some 150,000 sorted CD8+ T cells for RNA. This sequence joins TRBV12-3 or TRBV12-4 and TRBJ1-5; absent DNA, TCRdb's TRBD1 call cannot be checked. The sample taken for sequencing was CD8+ effector memory T cells (TEM) sorted from PBMCs. Subset indicated: effector memory CD8 T cells, CCR7- CD45RO+ CD95+. This TCR was recovered from a human donor in good health. CDR3: CASSSGQARGYSNQPQHF.